The 30 T cell receptor beta chains below all came from one sample that was sequenced in a study of response to subunit inactivated influenza vaccine. MiXCR was run by TCRdb on the RT-PCR reads, yielding one entry per CDR3 protein. The repertoire holds 530,000 or so distinct CDR3 sequences, approximately 15% seen once, with approximately 10% in the top ten. The sequencing used PBMCs from blood, collected 12 days after vaccination. All receptors derive from a man aged 50 to 60 who received an inactivated influenza vaccine.

The J gene is TRBJ1-2, the V gene TRBV2, with D maybe TRBD1 (5 bases). The CDR3 is 13 residues long. CDR1 is SNHLY, CDR2 FYNNEI, per germline. The V end was cut by 6 bases, the J end by 8 bases, with 16 bases between. The CDR3 DNA follows: TGTGCCAGCAGGGAGGACACTTTCTTCGGCTACACCTTC. Its translation: CASREDTFFGYTF.

The table lists this clonotype with many counts. The chain couples TRBV7-9 to TRBJ1-2; D is perhaps TRBD1 (6 bases). The CDR3 has 12 amino acids. V was pared by 4 bases and J by 8 bases, with 11 bases between. The germline gives CDR1 SEHNR, CDR2 FQNEAQ (reference sequence). The CDR3 loop reads CASSSRQVGYTF. The CDR3 region has the DNA TGTGCCAGCAGCTCTCGACAGGTCGGCTACACCTTC.

The V gene is TRBV10-1, the J gene TRBJ2-5; possibly TRBD1 for D (6 bases). This CDR3 has 13 residues. Germline CDR1 is WNHNN and CDR2 is SYGVQD (reference sequence). The V end was cut by 3 bases, the J end by 5 bases, with 10 bases between. The DNA of the CDR3 is TGCGCCAGCAGTGACAGGGGCCCCGAGACCCAGTACTTC. Protein product: CASSDRGPETQYF.

The sample holds a few counts of this clonotype. The chain links TRBV12-3 or TRBV12-4 to TRBJ2-1, with 12 bases lining up with TRBD2. This CDR3 has 15 residues. With 6 bases clipped from V and 9 bases from J, the junction kept 9 bases outside the gene matches. DNA for the CDR3: TGTGCCAGCAGCTGGACTAGCGGGATGTTGGCTGAGCAGTTCTTC. As protein: CASSWTSGMLAEQFF.

This clonotype was counted between two and nine times. The chain is built from TRBV24-1 and TRBJ2-1; TRBD2 agrees at 10 bases. The length of the CDR3 is 18 residues. Germline V gene lookup returns CDR1 KGHDR and CDR2 SFDVKD. J was trimmed by 4 bases and V by 3 bases; bases with no gene match: 11. The CDR3: CATSDTRGLATGYNEQFF. CDR3 nucleotide sequence: TGTGCCACCAGTGATACTCGGGGACTAGCGACCGGATACAATGAGCAGTTCTTC.

The genes are TRBV4-2 and TRBJ1-3; D not resolved. V was clipped by 4 bases and J by 5 bases, with 15 bases between them. Germline CDR1 reads LGHNA; CDR2 reads YNFKEQ. The CDR3 spans 15 residues. CDR3 nucleotide sequence: TGTGCCAGCAGCCCTCTTGTGGACCGGAGAAACACCATATATTTT. This sequence encodes CASSPLVDRRNTIYF.

This clonotype was observed a few times. J is TRBJ2-3 and V is TRBV7-2; unclear D gene. CDR3 length: 13 residues. The V and J ends lost 7 bases and 4 bases respectively, with 12 bases between them. Germline CDR1 SGHTA, CDR2 FQGNSA. In nucleotides, the CDR3 is TGTGCCAGCAAATCTTTGGATTCAGATACGCAGTATTTT. Protein product: CASKSLDSDTQYF.

This clonotype has only a few counts. This chain uses TRBV4-3 with TRBJ2-2, with D unresolved. Germline values: CDR1 LGHNA, CDR2 YSLEER. V was clipped by 3 bases and J by 6 bases, with 14 bases between them. This CDR3 spans 15 amino acids. The CDR3 DNA is TGCGCCAGCAGCCATCAGGTCGCCGAGGCCGGGGAGCTGTTTTTT. Encoded protein: CASSHQVAEAGELFF.

The gene calls are TRBV6-6 and TRBJ1-4, with D possibly TRBD1 on 5 matching bases. Trimming pared 7 bases from V and 5 bases from J, leaving 11 bases between. This CDR3 contains 13 residues. Germline CDR1 reads MNHNY; CDR2 reads SVGAGI (reference sequence). This chain's CDR3 is CASNLRANEKLFF. The CDR3 DNA sequence: TGTGCCAGCAACCTCAGGGCCAATGAAAAACTGTTTTTT.

As regards this clonotype: The junction does not match germline at one end; this may be a read error. The V gene is TRBV5-1, the J gene TRBJ1-1; possibly TRBD1 for D (5 bases). There are 14 residues in the CDR3. Germline loops: CDR1 SGHRS, CDR2 YFSETQ. CDR3: CASSVTGTGIEAFF. CDR3 DNA sequence: TGCGCCAGCAGCGTGACTGGGACGGGCATTGAAGCCTTCTTT.

This clonotype was seen only a few times. The chain has TRBV28 and TRBJ2-7; no firm D call. The germline V and J ends were trimmed by 4 bases and 3 bases, with 10 bases remaining between them. Looked up from germline, CDR1 is MDHEN and CDR2 is SYDVKM. This CDR3 has 13 residues. The CDR3: CASSSPNLYEQYF. The DNA for the CDR3 is TGTGCCAGCAGTTCGCCCAACCTCTACGAGCAGTACTTC.

This chain joins TRBV28 and TRBJ1-1; D is unresolved. V lost 6 bases and J 3 bases, leaving 14 bases between the germline ends. The CDR3 is 14 amino acids. In germline, CDR1 is MDHEN, CDR2 SYDVKM. The CDR3 region has the DNA TGTGCCAGCAGGGCACCTAGGGCTTACACTGAAGCTTTCTTT. As protein: CASRAPRAYTEAFF.

This clonotype was observed at least ten times. V is TRBV14 and J is TRBJ1-2; D unresolved. The CDR3 is 15 amino acids. Germline values: CDR1 SGHDN, CDR2 FVKESK. V gave up 0 bases and J gave up 4 bases, with 12 bases separating them. The CDR3 DNA sequence: TGTGCCAGCAGCCAAGAGGGCAGTCGGATCTATGGCTACACCTTC. Its translation: CASSQEGSRIYGYTF.

The rearrangement links TRBV7-2 to TRBJ1-4; D remains unclear. Deletions cut 1 base from V and 6 bases from J, with 12 bases between. The CDR3 is 15 amino acids. CDR1 is SGHTA, CDR2 FQGNSA, per germline. CDR3 sequence (DNA): TGTGCCAGCAGCTTAGTAGGACCGGTTGATGAAAAACTGTTTTTT. Residues: CASSLVGPVDEKLFF.

The rearrangement links TRBV30 to TRBJ2-7, with D unclear. Germline CDR1 reads GTSNPN; CDR2 reads SVGIG (reference sequence). CDR3 length equals 12 residues. Trimming took 3 bases from V and 0 from J, leaving 6 bases between them. The CDR3 region is CAWRRGSYEQYF. In DNA, the CDR3 is TGTGCCTGGAGACGAGGCTCCTACGAGCAGTACTTC.

This chain joins TRBV29-1 and TRBJ1-2; maybe TRBD1 (5 bases). The germline CDR1 and CDR2 sequences are SQVTM and ANQGSEA. V lost 4 bases and J 6 bases, leaving 9 bases between the germline ends. The CDR3 sequence is 11 residues long. CDR3 sequence: CSVAGYDGYTF. The CDR3 DNA follows: TGCAGCGTTGCAGGGTATGATGGCTACACCTTC.

This CDR3 is CASSLGLAGPGTDTQYF. In DNA form, the CDR3 reads TGTGCCAGCAGCTTAGGCCTTGCGGGACCTGGGACAGATACGCAGTATTTT. The chain recombines TRBV7-8 with TRBJ2-3; TRBD2 might be the D (6 bases). This CDR3 has 17 amino acids. CDR1 is SGHVS and CDR2 is FQNEAQ in the germline V gene. With 1 base removed from V and 3 bases from J, the gap between germline ends came to 17 bases.

The chain uses TRBV4-3 and TRBJ2-1; D gene ambiguous. This CDR3 comprises 14 residues. V lost 0 bases, J lost 2 bases, and 5 bases lay in between. Germline V gene data show CDR1 as LGHNA and CDR2 as YSLEER. Written as DNA, the CDR3 is TGCGCCAGCAGCCAAGATTTGGCCTACAATGAGCAGTTCTTC. Residues: CASSQDLAYNEQFF.

The sample holds a few counts of this clonotype. The chain employs TRBV3-1 and TRBJ2-1; TRBD2 aligns across 10 bases. This CDR3 is built from 15 residues. Germline V gives CDR1 LGHDT, CDR2 YNNKEL (reference sequence). The V and J ends lost 5 bases and 9 bases, in that order; junction bases with no gene match: 10. CDR3: CASSEGPSGRVEQFF. DNA for the CDR3: TGTGCCAGCAGCGAAGGGCCTAGCGGGAGAGTTGAGCAGTTCTTC.

V gene TRBV12-3 or TRBV12-4 combines with J gene TRBJ2-2, with D perhaps matching TRBD1 or TRBD2 (5 bases each). There are 12 residues in the CDR3. Between the trimmed V and J ends, which lost 6 bases and 5 bases, there was a span of 7 bases. In DNA, the CDR3 is TGTGCCAGCAGGGGGACGACCGGGGAGCTGTTTTTT. Protein product: CASRGTTGELFF.

This clonotype was detected a few times. V is TRBV28 and J is TRBJ1-5, with no clear D. CDR1 is MDHEN, CDR2 SYDVKM, per germline. The length of the CDR3 is 14 residues. The ends were cut back, 7 bases at V and 9 bases at J, with 19 bases in the middle. CDR3 in amino acids: CASTLAGYDGPQHF. The CDR3 DNA reads as TGTGCCAGCACCTTAGCGGGTTACGATGGGCCCCAGCATTTT.

The rearrangement uses TRBV5-1 and TRBJ2-7; weak D call: TRBD2 (6 bases). The CDR3 has 13 residues. V dropped 5 bases and J dropped 2 bases, with 11 bases sitting between them. CDR1 and CDR2 from the germline V gene are SGHRS and YFSETQ. This CDR3 reads CASRYPGAYEQYF. The CDR3 region has the DNA TGCGCCAGCAGATACCCGGGGGCCTACGAGCAGTACTTC.

This clonotype has only a few counts. The chain employs TRBV6-1 and TRBJ1-2; D unresolved. There are 17 residues in the CDR3. The germline CDR1 and CDR2 sequences are MNHNS and SASEGT. The V end lost 7 bases, the J end lost 5 bases, and 26 bases lay between the germline ends. The CDR3 sequence: CASTLAQRANWWYGYTF. The CDR3 nucleotides are TGTGCCAGCACCCTGGCTCAGAGGGCCAATTGGTGGTATGGCTACACCTTC.

In its sample, this clonotype was seen a few times. Written as DNA, the CDR3 is TGCGCCAGCGGGTCTTTGGAAGCAGATACGCAGTATTTT. Its translation is CASGSLEADTQYF. This chain links TRBV5-1 with TRBJ2-3, with D uncertain. This CDR3 is built from 13 residues. The germline V gene encodes CDR1 SGHRS and CDR2 YFSETQ. The V gene lost 7 bases and the J gene lost 4 bases, with 13 bases spanning the gap.

This clonotype was found many times. J is TRBJ2-7 and V is TRBV29-1; 7 nucleotides line up with TRBD2. This CDR3 comprises 13 residues. Germline CDR1 is SQVTM and CDR2 is ANQGSEA. The CDR3 loop reads CSTQRDPLAEQYF. CDR3 in DNA: TGCAGTACCCAGCGGGACCCCCTTGCCGAGCAGTACTTC.

The V call is TRBV6-5, the J call TRBJ2-7, with 10 nucleotides matching TRBD2. J was trimmed by 5 bases and V by 6 bases; bases with no gene match: 10. The germline V gene encodes CDR1 MNHEY and CDR2 SVGAGI. The CDR3 has 15 residues. CDR3 sequence (DNA): TGTGCCAGCAGCTTAGGGACTAGCGCAACCAACGAGCAGTACTTC. It specifies CASSLGTSATNEQYF.

Many counts were recorded for this clonotype. The chain joins TRBV2 to TRBJ2-2, with 8 bases that match TRBD1. The CDR3 covers 16 residues. V lost 5 bases, J lost 7 bases, and 12 bases stayed unmatched. Germline loops: CDR1 SNHLY, CDR2 FYNNEI. The CDR3 sequence: CASSKGWQGAGGELFF. In DNA form, the CDR3 reads TGTGCCAGCAGTAAAGGCTGGCAGGGGGCTGGCGGGGAGCTGTTTTTT.

In this sample, this clonotype turned up many times. V usage is TRBV7-9 and J usage is TRBJ2-3; possibly TRBD2 for D (6 bases). CDR3 length equals 18 residues. Germline V gene lookup returns CDR1 SEHNR and CDR2 FQNEAQ (reference sequence). V was trimmed by 2 bases and J by 0 bases, leaving 18 bases between them. CDR3 protein: CASSLSIWAGSSTDTQYF. As DNA, the CDR3 is TGTGCCAGCAGCTTATCTATCTGGGCGGGATCAAGCACAGATACGCAGTATTTT.

This clonotype showed up just a few times. V usage is TRBV12-3 or TRBV12-4 and J usage is TRBJ1-1, with 8 bases aligning to TRBD1. Trimming at V came to 10 bases and at J to 7 bases, leaving 8 bases not matched to a gene. The CDR3 is made up of 12 amino acids. The CDR3 reads CATKTGAFEAFF. CDR3 coding DNA: TGTGCCACCAAGACAGGGGCATTTGAAGCTTTCTTT.

The V gene is TRBV18, the J gene TRBJ2-1; 15 bases map to TRBD2. The CDR3 consists of 18 residues. Per germline, CDR1 KGHSH and CDR2 LQKENI. With V trimmed by 2 bases and J by 7 bases, 9 bases remained unmatched. CDR3 nucleotide sequence: TGTGCCAGCTCACCAGGGACTAGCGGGAGGAGAACATTAAATGAGCAGTTCTTC. It yields the protein CASSPGTSGRRTLNEQFF.